This T cell receptor (beta chain) originates from a study of identical twins. In germline, CDR1 is SQVTM, CDR2 ANQGSEA. The CDR3 runs 13 residues. Trimming took 4 bases from V and 4 from J, leaving 11 bases between them. TCRdb reprocessed the 5' RACE reads with MiXCR, giving one entry per CDR3 protein. The sample contains about 430,000 distinct CDR3 sequences, about 18% of which appear only once. The specimen was naive T cells sorted from blood. The source of this sequence is a man aged 45-65 years in good health. The chain employs TRBV29-1 and TRBJ2-1; no reliable D call. The CDR3 nucleotides read TGCAGCGTTGTCGCGGATGCATACAATGAGCAGTTCTTC. Its protein is CSVVADAYNEQFF.